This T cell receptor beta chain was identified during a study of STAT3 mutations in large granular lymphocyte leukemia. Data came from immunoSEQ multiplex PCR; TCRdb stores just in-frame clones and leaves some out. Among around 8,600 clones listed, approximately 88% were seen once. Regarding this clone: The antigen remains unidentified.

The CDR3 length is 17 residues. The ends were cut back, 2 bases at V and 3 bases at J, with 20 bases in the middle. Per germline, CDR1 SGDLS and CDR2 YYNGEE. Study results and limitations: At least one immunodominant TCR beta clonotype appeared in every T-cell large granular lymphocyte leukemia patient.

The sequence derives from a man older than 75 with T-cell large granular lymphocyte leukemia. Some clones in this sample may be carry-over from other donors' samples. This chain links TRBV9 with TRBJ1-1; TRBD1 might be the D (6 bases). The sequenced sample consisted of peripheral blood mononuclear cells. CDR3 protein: CASSVGTSGWGDTEAFF. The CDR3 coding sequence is TGTGCCAGCAGCGTTGGGACATCAGGATGGGGAGACACTGAAGCTTTCTTT.